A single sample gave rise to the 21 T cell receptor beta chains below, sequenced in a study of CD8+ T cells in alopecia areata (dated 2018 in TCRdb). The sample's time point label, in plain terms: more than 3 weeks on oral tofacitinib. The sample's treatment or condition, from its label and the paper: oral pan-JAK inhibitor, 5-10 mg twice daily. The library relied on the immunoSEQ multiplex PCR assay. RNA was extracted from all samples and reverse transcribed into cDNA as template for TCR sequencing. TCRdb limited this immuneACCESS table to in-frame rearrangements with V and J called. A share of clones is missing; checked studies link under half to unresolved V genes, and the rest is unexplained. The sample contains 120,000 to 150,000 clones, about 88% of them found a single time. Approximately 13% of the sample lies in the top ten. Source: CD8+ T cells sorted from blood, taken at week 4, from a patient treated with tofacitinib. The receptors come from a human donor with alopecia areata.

The CDR3: CSVSKDNEQFF. DNA for the CDR3: TGCAGCGTATCGAAGGACAATGAGCAGTTCTTC. V usage is TRBV29-1 and J usage is TRBJ2-1; D remains ambiguous. Germline CDR1 is SQVTM and CDR2 is ANQGSEA. Between the trimmed V and J ends, which lost 6 bases and 5 bases, there was a span of 8 bases. The CDR3 is 11 residues long.

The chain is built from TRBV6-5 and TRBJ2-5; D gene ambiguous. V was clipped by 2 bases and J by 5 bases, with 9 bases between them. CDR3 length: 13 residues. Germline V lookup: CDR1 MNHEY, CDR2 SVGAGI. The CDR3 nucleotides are TGTGCCAGCAGTTACACTATATGGGAGACCCAGTACTTC. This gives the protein CASSYTIWETQYF.

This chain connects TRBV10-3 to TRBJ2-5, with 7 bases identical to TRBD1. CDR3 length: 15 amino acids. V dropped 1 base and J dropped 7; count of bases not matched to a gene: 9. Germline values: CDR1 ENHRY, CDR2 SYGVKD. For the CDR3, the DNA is TGTGCCATCAGTGAGTGGGGGACAGACCCGGGGACCCAGTACTTC. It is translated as CAISEWGTDPGTQYF.

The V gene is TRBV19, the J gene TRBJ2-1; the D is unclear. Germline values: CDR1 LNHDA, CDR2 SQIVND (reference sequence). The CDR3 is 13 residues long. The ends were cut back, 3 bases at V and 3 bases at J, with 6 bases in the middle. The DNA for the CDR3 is TGTGCCAGTAGTATCCACAGCTACAATGAGCAGTTCTTC. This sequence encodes CASSIHSYNEQFF.

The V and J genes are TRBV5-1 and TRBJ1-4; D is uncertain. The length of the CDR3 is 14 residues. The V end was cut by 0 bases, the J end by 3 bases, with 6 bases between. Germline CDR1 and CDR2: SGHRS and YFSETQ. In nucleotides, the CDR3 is TGCGCCAGCAGCTTGGGGACGGCTAATGAAAAACTGTTTTTT. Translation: CASSLGTANEKLFF.

DNA for the CDR3: TGTGCCAGCAGTCTAGGCGTGAAGGATGGCTACACCTTC. It encodes CASSLGVKDGYTF. The gene calls are TRBV27 and TRBJ1-2; no definite D call. V gave up 5 bases and J gave up 6 bases, with 13 bases separating them. CDR1 and CDR2 (germline): MNHEY, SMNVEV (reference sequence). The CDR3 consists of 13 residues.

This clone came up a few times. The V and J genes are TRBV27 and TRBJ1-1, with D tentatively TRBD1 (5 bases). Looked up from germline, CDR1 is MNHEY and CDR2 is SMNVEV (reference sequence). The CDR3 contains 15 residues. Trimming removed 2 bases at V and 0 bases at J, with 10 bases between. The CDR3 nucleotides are TGTGCCAGCAGTTTAATTGGGGGGATGAACACTGAAGCTTTCTTT. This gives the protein CASSLIGGMNTEAFF.

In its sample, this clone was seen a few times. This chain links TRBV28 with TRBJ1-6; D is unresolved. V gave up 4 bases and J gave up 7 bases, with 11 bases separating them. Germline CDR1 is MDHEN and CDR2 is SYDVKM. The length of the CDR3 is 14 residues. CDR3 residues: CASSSSDFNSPLHF. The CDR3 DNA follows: TGTGCCAGCAGTTCCTCGGACTTCAATTCACCCCTCCACTTT.

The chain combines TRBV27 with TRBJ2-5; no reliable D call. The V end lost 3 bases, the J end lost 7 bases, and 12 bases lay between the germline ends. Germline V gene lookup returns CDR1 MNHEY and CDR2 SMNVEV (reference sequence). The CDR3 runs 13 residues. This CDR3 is CASSFGDSGTQYF. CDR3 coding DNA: TGTGCCAGCAGTTTTGGAGATTCAGGGACCCAGTACTTC.

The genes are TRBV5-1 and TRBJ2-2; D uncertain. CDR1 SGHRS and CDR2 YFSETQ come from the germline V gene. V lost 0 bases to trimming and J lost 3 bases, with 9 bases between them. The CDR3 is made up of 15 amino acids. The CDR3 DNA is TGCGCCAGCAGCTTGGGTGACCAGCACACCGGGGAGCTGTTTTTT. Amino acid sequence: CASSLGDQHTGELFF.

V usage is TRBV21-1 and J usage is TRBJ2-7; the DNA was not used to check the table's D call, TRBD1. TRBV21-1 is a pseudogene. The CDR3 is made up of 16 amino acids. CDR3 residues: CASSPSRDRARYEQYF. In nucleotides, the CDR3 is TGTGCCAGCAGTCCCTCGCGGGACAGGGCCCGCTACGAGCAGTACTTC.

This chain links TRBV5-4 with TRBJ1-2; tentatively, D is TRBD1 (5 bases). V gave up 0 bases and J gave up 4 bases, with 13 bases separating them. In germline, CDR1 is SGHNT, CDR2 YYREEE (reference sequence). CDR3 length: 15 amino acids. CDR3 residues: CASSLVQGEGYGYTF. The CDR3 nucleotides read TGTGCCAGCAGCTTGGTCCAGGGTGAGGGCTATGGCTACACCTTC.

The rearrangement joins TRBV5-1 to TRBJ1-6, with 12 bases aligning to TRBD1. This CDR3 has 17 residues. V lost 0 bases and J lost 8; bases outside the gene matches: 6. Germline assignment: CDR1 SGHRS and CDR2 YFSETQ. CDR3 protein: CASSLGDRGRVYSPLHF. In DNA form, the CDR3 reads TGCGCCAGCAGCTTGGGGGACAGGGGGCGCGTATATTCACCCCTCCACTTT.

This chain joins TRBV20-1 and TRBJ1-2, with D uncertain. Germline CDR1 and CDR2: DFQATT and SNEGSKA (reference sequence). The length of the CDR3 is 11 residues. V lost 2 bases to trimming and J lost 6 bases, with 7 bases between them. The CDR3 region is CSARQEDGYTF. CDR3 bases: TGCAGTGCTAGACAGGAGGATGGCTACACCTTC.

The CDR3 loop is CASSMTRNTEAFF. The CDR3 nucleotides read TGTGCCAGCAGTATGACAAGGAACACTGAAGCTTTCTTT. The chain has TRBV27 and TRBJ1-1; no definite D call. This CDR3 has 13 residues. Germline CDR1 and CDR2: MNHEY and SMNVEV (reference sequence). The V end was cut by 5 bases, the J end by 1 base, with 8 bases between.

In DNA, the CDR3 is TGCAGCGTTGAAGGGCCCCGGGGCCAGTATGAAGCTTTCTTT. Residues: CSVEGPRGQYEAFF. The V gene is TRBV29-1, the J gene TRBJ1-1, with D perhaps matching TRBD1 (5 bases). V lost 1 base, J lost 7 bases, and 16 bases lay in between. This CDR3 region has 14 residues. CDR1 and CDR2 from the germline V gene are SQVTM and ANQGSEA.

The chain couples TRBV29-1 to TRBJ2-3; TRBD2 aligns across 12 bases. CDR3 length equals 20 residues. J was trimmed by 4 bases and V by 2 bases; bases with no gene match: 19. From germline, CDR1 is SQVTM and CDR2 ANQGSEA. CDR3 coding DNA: TGCAGCGTTGAAACCCCACTAGCGGGGGGACCGACCAGTTTTGCAGATACGCAGTATTTT. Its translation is CSVETPLAGGPTSFADTQYF.

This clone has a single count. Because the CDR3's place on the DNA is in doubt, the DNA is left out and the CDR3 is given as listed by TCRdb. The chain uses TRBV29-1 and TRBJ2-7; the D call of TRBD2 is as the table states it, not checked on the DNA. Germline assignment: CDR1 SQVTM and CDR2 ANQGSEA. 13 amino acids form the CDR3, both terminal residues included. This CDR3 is CSILGGSSYEQYF.

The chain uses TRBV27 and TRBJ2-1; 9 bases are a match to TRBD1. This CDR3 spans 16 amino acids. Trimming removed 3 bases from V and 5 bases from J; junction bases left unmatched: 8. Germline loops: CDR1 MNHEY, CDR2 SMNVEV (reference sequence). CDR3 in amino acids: CASSFQTGGVNNEQFF. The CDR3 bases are TGTGCCAGCAGTTTCCAGACAGGGGGAGTTAACAATGAGCAGTTCTTC.

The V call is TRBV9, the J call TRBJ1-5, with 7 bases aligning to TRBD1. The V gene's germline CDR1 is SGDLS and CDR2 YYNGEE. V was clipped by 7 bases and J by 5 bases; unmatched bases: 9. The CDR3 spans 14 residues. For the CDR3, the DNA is TGTGCCAGCGGAGGGGGAGGGGGCGATCAGCCCCAGCATTTT. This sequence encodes CASGGGGGDQPQHF.

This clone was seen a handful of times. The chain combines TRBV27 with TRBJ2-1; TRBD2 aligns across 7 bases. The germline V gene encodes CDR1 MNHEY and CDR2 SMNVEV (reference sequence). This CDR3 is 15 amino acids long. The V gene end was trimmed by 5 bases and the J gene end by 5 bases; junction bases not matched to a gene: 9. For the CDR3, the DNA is TGTGCCAGCAGTCCCTCCCCGGGAGGAAACAATGAGCAGTTCTTC. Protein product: CASSPSPGGNNEQFF.